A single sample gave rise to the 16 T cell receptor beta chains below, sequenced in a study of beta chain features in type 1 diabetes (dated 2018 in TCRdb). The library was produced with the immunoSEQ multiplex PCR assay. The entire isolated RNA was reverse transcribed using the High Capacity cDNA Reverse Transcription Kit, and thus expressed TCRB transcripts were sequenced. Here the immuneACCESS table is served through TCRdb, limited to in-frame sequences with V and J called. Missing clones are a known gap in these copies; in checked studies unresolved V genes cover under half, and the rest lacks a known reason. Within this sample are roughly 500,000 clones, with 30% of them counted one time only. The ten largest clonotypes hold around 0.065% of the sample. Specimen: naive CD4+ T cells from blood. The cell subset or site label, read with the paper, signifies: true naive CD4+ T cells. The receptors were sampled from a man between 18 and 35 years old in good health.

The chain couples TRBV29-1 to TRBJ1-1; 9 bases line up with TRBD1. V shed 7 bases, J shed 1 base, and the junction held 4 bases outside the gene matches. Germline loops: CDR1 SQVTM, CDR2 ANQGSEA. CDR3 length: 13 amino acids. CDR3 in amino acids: CSAVQGANTEAFF. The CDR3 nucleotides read TGCAGCGCGGTACAGGGGGCGAACACTGAAGCTTTCTTT.

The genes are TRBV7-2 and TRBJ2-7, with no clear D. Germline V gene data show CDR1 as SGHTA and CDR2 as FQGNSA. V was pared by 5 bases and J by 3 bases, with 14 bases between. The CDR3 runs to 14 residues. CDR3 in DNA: TGTGCCAGCAGCCCGAGGACGGTATACTACGAGCAGTACTTC. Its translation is CASSPRTVYYEQYF.

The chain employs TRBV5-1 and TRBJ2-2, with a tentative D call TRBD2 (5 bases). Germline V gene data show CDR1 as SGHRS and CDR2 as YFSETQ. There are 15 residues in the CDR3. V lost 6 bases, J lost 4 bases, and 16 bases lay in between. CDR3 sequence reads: CASTSGSFITGELFF. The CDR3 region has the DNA TGCGCCAGCACGTCGGGAAGCTTTATCACCGGGGAGCTGTTTTTT.

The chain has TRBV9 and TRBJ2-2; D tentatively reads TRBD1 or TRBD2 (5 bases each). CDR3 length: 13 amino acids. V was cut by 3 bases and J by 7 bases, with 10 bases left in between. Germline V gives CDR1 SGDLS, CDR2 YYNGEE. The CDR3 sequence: CASSEGPYGELFF. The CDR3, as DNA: TGTGCCAGCAGCGAGGGACCATACGGGGAGCTGTTTTTT.

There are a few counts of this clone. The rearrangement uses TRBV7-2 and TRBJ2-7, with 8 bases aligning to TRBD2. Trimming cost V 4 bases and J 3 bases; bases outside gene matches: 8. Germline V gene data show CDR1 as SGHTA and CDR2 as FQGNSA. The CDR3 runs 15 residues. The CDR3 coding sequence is TGTGCCAGCAGCTCGGAAGCGGGAGTCAGCTACGAGCAGTACTTC. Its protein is CASSSEAGVSYEQYF.

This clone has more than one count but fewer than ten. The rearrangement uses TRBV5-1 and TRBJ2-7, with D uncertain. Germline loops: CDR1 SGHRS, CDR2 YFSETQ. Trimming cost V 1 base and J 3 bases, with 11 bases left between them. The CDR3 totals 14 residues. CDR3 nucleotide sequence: TGCGCCAGCAGCTTGTCGGCGTTGTACTACGAGCAGTACTTC. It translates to CASSLSALYYEQYF.

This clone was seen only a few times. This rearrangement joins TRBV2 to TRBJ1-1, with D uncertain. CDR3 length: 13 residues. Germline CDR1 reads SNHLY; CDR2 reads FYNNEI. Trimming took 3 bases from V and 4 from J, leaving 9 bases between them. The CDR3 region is CASSDRGITEAFF. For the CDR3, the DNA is TGTGCCAGCAGTGACAGAGGGATCACTGAAGCTTTCTTT.

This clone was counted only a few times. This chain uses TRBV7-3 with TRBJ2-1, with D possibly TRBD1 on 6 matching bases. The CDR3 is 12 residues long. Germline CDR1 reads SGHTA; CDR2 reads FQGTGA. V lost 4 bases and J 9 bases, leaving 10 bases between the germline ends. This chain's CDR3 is CASSYPRGEQFF. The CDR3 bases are TGTGCCAGCAGCTACCCCAGGGGTGAGCAGTTCTTC.

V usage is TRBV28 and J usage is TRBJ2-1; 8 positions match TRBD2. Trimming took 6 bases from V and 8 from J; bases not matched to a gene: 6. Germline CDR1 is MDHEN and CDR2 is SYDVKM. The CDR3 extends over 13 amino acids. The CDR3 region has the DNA TGTGCCAGCAGGTTGACTAGCGCTCATGAGCAGTTCTTC. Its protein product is CASRLTSAHEQFF.

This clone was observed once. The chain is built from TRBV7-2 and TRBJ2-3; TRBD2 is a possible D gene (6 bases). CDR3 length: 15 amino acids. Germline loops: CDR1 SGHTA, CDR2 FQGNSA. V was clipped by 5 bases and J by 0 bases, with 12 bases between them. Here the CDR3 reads CASSPRGVSTDTQYF. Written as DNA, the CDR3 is TGTGCCAGCAGCCCGCGGGGTGTAAGCACAGATACGCAGTATTTT.

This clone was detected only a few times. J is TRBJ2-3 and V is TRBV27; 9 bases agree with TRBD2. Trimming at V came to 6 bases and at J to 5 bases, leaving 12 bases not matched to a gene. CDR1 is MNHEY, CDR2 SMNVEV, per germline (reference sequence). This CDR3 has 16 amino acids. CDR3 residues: CASRPLAGRGRDTQYF. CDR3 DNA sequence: TGTGCCAGCAGACCGCTAGCGGGAAGGGGAAGAGATACGCAGTATTTT.

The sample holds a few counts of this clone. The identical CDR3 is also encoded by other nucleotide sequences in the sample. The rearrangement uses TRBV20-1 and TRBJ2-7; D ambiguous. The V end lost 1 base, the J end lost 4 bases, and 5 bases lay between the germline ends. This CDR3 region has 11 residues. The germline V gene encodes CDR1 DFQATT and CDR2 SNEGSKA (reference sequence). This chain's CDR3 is CSARGGYEQYF. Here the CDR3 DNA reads TGCAGTGCTAGAGGGGGTTACGAGCAGTACTTC.

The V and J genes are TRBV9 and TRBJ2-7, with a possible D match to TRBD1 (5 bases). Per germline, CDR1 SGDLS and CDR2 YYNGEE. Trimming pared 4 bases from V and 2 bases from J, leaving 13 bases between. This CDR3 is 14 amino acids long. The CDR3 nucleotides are TGTGCCAGCAGCCGTCAAGACAGAACCTACGAGCAGTACTTC. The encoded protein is CASSRQDRTYEQYF.

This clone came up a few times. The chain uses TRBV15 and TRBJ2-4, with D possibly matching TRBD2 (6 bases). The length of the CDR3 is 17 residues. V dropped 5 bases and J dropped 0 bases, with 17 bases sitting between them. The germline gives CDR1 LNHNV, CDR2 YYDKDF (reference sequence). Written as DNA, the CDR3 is TGTGCCACCAGCCCACGGCGGGGAGAGCTAGCCAAAAACATTCAGTACTTC. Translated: CATSPRRGELAKNIQYF.

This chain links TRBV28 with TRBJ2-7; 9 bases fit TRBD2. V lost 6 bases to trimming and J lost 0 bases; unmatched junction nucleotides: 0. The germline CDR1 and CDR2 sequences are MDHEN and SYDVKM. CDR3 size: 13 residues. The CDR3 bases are TGTGCCAGCAGGCGGGAGGGCTCCTACGAGCAGTACTTC. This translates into CASRREGSYEQYF.

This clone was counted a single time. The CDR3 loop reads CAWTPGTGYTDTQYF. As DNA, the CDR3 is TGTGCCTGGACCCCAGGGACAGGATACACAGATACGCAGTATTTT. This sequence joins TRBV30 and TRBJ2-3; 8 bases fit TRBD1. CDR3 length: 15 residues. The J segment lost 2 bases and the V segment lost 4 bases, leaving 8 bases of the junction unmatched. CDR1 is GTSNPN, CDR2 SVGIG, per germline (reference sequence).